Shown below are 31 T cell receptor beta chains from a single sample sequenced in a study of shared clonotypes between healthy human individuals. TCRdb's table, derived via immunoSEQ multiplex PCR, lists solely in-frame clones and lacks some. This repertoire shows about 980,000 clones, around three quarters found once; its top ten account for around 1.4%. The sequenced sample was memory CD4+ T cells sorted from blood. The subset: CD45RA-negative fraction. These receptors all come from a man between 18 and 29 years old in good health.

This rearrangement joins TRBV7-2 to TRBJ2-7; no reliable D call. In germline, CDR1 is SGHTA, CDR2 FQGNSA. The CDR3 totals 14 residues. Trimming pared 1 base from V and 3 bases from J, leaving 10 bases between. The CDR3 bases are TGTGCCAGCAGCTTAGTTAAGGGTAACTACGAGCAGTACTTC. Encoded protein: CASSLVKGNYEQYF. The whole variable domain, remainder taken from reference TRBV7-2 and TRBJ2-7, is GAGVSQSPSNKVTEKGKDVELRCDPISGHTALYWYRQSLGQGLEFLIYFQGNSAPDKSGLPSDRFSAERTGGSVSTLTIQRTQQEDSAVYLCASSLVKGNYEQYFGPGTRLTVT.

This chain links TRBV11-2 with TRBJ2-1; 16 bases line up with TRBD2. With 4 bases clipped from V and 10 bases from J, the junction kept 13 bases outside the gene matches. The length of the CDR3 is 18 residues. From germline, CDR1 is SGHAT and CDR2 FQNNGV. CDR3 nucleotide sequence: TGTGCCAGCAGCTCTGGGACTAGCGGGAGGGCCTTCTATGCGGAGCAGTTCTTC. Translating gives CASSSGTSGRAFYAEQFF.

The chain combines TRBV5-6 with TRBJ1-6, with TRBD1 identical over 8 bases. This CDR3 spans 16 amino acids. The J segment lost 1 base and the V segment lost 5 bases, leaving 5 bases of the junction unmatched. In germline, CDR1 is SGHDT, CDR2 YYEEEE. For the CDR3, the DNA is TGTGCCAGCAGGTCAGGGGGCAGTTCCTATAATTCACCCCTCCACTTT. As protein: CASRSGGSSYNSPLHF.

The chain combines TRBV5-6 with TRBJ2-7; weak D call: TRBD1 (6 bases). The CDR3 is made up of 17 amino acids. V was shortened by 2 bases and J by 6 bases, with 24 bases between the two germline ends. Germline-derived CDR1 and CDR2 are SGHDT and YYEEEE. CDR3 sequence (DNA): TGTGCCAGCAGCTTCAGTCGGTCCAGGGGTAGCAACTCCGAGCAGTACTTC. Protein product: CASSFSRSRGSNSEQYF.

The gene calls are TRBV10-3 and TRBJ1-2; perhaps TRBD1 as D (6 bases). The CDR3 sequence is 13 residues long. Germline CDR1 is ENHRY and CDR2 is SYGVKD. V lost 0 bases and J 7 bases, leaving 9 bases between the germline ends. The CDR3 DNA sequence: TGTGCCATCAGTGAGTCGGGGGGCCGTGGCTACACCTTC. Encoded protein: CAISESGGRGYTF.

In this sample, this clone turned up a few times. V gene TRBV11-2 combines with J gene TRBJ1-1, with D perhaps TRBD1 (5 bases). Between the trimmed V and J ends, which lost 2 bases and 0 bases, there was a span of 13 bases. This CDR3 is 16 amino acids long. Germline V gene sequence: CDR1 SGHAT, CDR2 FQNNGV. CDR3 sequence reads: CASSLIGAALNTEAFF. The CDR3 nucleotides are TGTGCCAGCAGCTTAATTGGGGCGGCTTTGAACACTGAAGCTTTCTTT.

The chain uses TRBV7-3 and TRBJ1-6; D ambiguous. V lost 0 bases and J lost 7, with 10 bases in between. Germline V gene sequence: CDR1 SGHTA, CDR2 FQGTGA. CDR3 length: 15 residues. In nucleotides, the CDR3 is TGTGCCAGCAGCTTAACTGCAGTTGAGAATTCACCCCTCCACTTT. Translated, it gives CASSLTAVENSPLHF.

As concerns this clone: A read error may explain this, as a much larger clone is one base away. This chain uses TRBV5-5 with TRBJ1-1; no clear D. Germline CDR1 SGHKS, CDR2 YYEKEE (reference sequence). This CDR3 is built from 13 residues. The V end lost 0 bases, the J end lost 1 base, and 4 bases lay between the germline ends. The DNA of the CDR3 is TGTGCCAGCAGCTTGGCGGGGAACACTGAAGCTTTCTTT. Protein sequence: CASSLAGNTEAFF.

This chain connects TRBV15 to TRBJ1-5; the match to TRBD1 covers 7 bases. The CDR3 has 15 residues. Germline lookup yields CDR1 LNHNV and CDR2 YYDKDF (reference sequence). The trim removed 6 bases at V and 0 bases at J, leaving 5 bases unmatched. The DNA for the CDR3 is TGTGCCACCAGAGCGACAGGGAATAGCAATCAGCCCCAGCATTTT. This sequence encodes CATRATGNSNQPQHF.

The chain couples TRBV5-5 to TRBJ1-4; 7 bases are shared with TRBD1. The CDR3 is made up of 18 amino acids. With V trimmed by 1 base and J by 8 bases, 17 bases remained unmatched. Germline-derived CDR1 and CDR2 are SGHKS and YYEKEE (reference sequence). This chain's CDR3 is CASSLRAGGQGIMEKLFF. In DNA, the CDR3 is TGTGCCAGCAGCTTGAGGGCAGGGGGACAAGGCATAATGGAAAAACTGTTTTTT.

The chain couples TRBV10-3 to TRBJ2-5; D possibly corresponds to TRBD2 (7 bases). The CDR3 runs to 14 residues. V was pared by 3 bases and J by 4 bases, with 12 bases between. In germline, CDR1 is ENHRY, CDR2 SYGVKD. CDR3 in amino acids: CAISEGGGPETQYF. Here the CDR3 DNA reads TGTGCCATCAGTGAAGGCGGGGGCCCAGAGACCCAGTACTTC.

This clone was recorded once. The chain combines TRBV7-8 with TRBJ2-4; D remains ambiguous. Trimming took off 1 base at V and 0 bases at J, with 7 bases between the two ends. CDR3 size: 15 residues. Germline CDR1 is SGHVS and CDR2 is FQNEAQ. CDR3 sequence: CASSLESIAKNIQYF. In nucleotides, the CDR3 is TGTGCCAGCAGCTTAGAATCAATAGCCAAAAACATTCAGTACTTC.

The chain recombines TRBV6-1 with TRBJ2-5; possibly TRBD1 or TRBD2 for D (7 bases each). Trimming took 6 bases from V and 5 from J, leaving 16 bases between them. The CDR3 extends over 14 amino acids. Germline lookup yields CDR1 MNHNS and CDR2 SASEGT. Here the CDR3 DNA reads TGTGCCAGCAGCGCCGGGACAGCGGGGGAGACCCAGTACTTC. This codes for CASSAGTAGETQYF.

This clone was counted a few times. The chain links TRBV19 to TRBJ2-6, with TRBD1 as a possible D gene (6 bases). The V and J ends lost 6 bases and 0 bases respectively, with 15 bases between them. CDR1 is LNHDA and CDR2 is SQIVND in the germline V gene (reference sequence). The CDR3 extends over 17 amino acids. CDR3 amino acids: CASRSSQGASGANVLTF. CDR3 DNA sequence: TGTGCCAGTAGGTCGTCACAGGGAGCCTCTGGGGCCAACGTCCTGACTTTC.

Worth noting for this clone: Other DNA sequences from this sample encode an identical CDR3 as well. The chain uses TRBV5-1 and TRBJ2-2; D remains unclear. The CDR3 has 13 residues. The ends were cut back, 2 bases at V and 0 bases at J, with 2 bases in the middle. Germline V gives CDR1 SGHRS, CDR2 YFSETQ. CDR3 in DNA: TGCGCCAGCAGCTTACCGAACACCGGGGAGCTGTTTTTT. This translates into CASSLPNTGELFF.

This clone was counted a single time. DNA for the CDR3: TGTGCCAGCAGCCCGCCCTTGGGCAGTACCTACGAGCAGTACTTC. Translating it yields CASSPPLGSTYEQYF. This chain connects TRBV28 to TRBJ2-7; D unresolved. The germline gives CDR1 MDHEN, CDR2 SYDVKM. V shed 6 bases and J shed 2 bases, with 17 bases lying between them. There are 15 residues in the CDR3.

The gene calls are TRBV5-1 and TRBJ1-3; a possible D gene is TRBD1 (5 bases). The CDR3 has 14 amino acids. CDR1 and CDR2 (germline): SGHRS, YFSETQ. The ends were cut back, 6 bases at V and 4 bases at J, with 14 bases in the middle. CDR3 in amino acids: CASTPDMAGNTIYF. The CDR3 DNA follows: TGCGCCAGCACCCCGGACATGGCAGGAAACACCATATATTTT.

For the CDR3, the DNA is TGTGCCAGCAGCGGAGATATTGGGGACAGCTATGGCTACACCTTC. It is translated as CASSGDIGDSYGYTF. V usage is TRBV6-4 and J usage is TRBJ1-2, with 7 bases aligning to TRBD1. Germline CDR1 and CDR2: MRHNA and SNTAGT. The ends lost 6 bases at V and 4 bases at J; junction bases unmatched: 11. The CDR3 length is 15 residues.

This clone was observed a few times. The sample holds other DNA sequences that translate to the same CDR3. V usage is TRBV15 and J usage is TRBJ1-2; possibly TRBD1 for D (5 bases). The CDR3 is 14 residues long. Germline assignment: CDR1 LNHNV and CDR2 YYDKDF (reference sequence). Trimming took 5 bases from V and 0 from J, leaving 10 bases between them. The CDR3 here is CATSPDTSNYGYTF. The DNA of the CDR3 is TGTGCCACCAGCCCGGACACCTCTAACTATGGCTACACCTTC.

The V gene is TRBV5-1, the J gene TRBJ2-1; TRBD1 might be the D (5 bases). Looked up from germline, CDR1 is SGHRS and CDR2 is YFSETQ. The V end was cut by 2 bases, the J end by 5 bases, with 11 bases between. The CDR3 is 14 residues long. CDR3 coding DNA: TGCGCCAGCAGCTTCTGGCAGGGAAACAATGAGCAGTTCTTC. Translated: CASSFWQGNNEQFF.

The J gene is TRBJ2-2, the V gene TRBV5-1; D gene ambiguous. Germline V gives CDR1 SGHRS, CDR2 YFSETQ. Trimming took off 0 bases at V and 0 bases at J, with 9 bases between the two ends. The CDR3 loop spans 16 amino acids. Here the CDR3 DNA reads TGCGCCAGCAGCTTGGGTGCGGCCTCGAACACCGGGGAGCTGTTTTTT. Its protein is CASSLGAASNTGELFF.

V usage is TRBV10-2 and J usage is TRBJ2-7; no clear D. CDR3 length equals 14 residues. V gave up 3 bases and J gave up 0 bases, with 9 bases separating them. Germline CDR1 WSHSY, CDR2 SAAADI. The CDR3 spells CASSDHSSSYEQYF. CDR3 sequence (DNA): TGCGCCAGCAGTGATCATTCTAGCTCCTACGAGCAGTACTTC.

In DNA, the CDR3 is TGTGCCAGCAGCCGACCGGCAGGGAACAATGAGCAGTTCTTC. This codes for CASSRPAGNNEQFF. This sequence joins TRBV5-6 and TRBJ2-1, with D perhaps TRBD1 (5 bases). CDR1 and CDR2 from the germline V gene are SGHDT and YYEEEE. V was pared by 4 bases and J by 5 bases, with 13 bases between. The CDR3 has 14 residues. Combining the CDR3 with reference TRBV5-6 and TRBJ2-1 gives the whole variable domain DAGVTQSPTHLIKTRGQQVTLRCSPKSGHDTVSWYQQALGQGPQFIFQYYEEEERQRGNFPDRFSGHQFPNYSSELNVNALLLGDSALYLCASSRPAGNNEQFFGPGTRLTVL.

The gene calls are TRBV27 and TRBJ2-7; D not certain. V lost 5 bases, J lost 4 bases, and 9 bases lay in between. This CDR3 spans 12 amino acids. Germline CDR1 and CDR2: MNHEY and SMNVEV (reference sequence). The CDR3 spells CASSADLYEQYF. The CDR3, as DNA: TGTGCCAGCAGTGCTGACCTATACGAGCAGTACTTC.

The chain has TRBV7-6 and TRBJ2-2; no clear D. V was cut by 4 bases and J by 4 bases, with 7 bases left in between. CDR1 SGHVS and CDR2 FNYEAQ come from the germline V gene. CDR3 length: 13 amino acids. The CDR3 spells CASSSFSTGELFF. CDR3 in DNA: TGTGCCAGCAGCTCTTTCAGCACCGGGGAGCTGTTTTTT.

V and J are TRBV5-1 and TRBJ2-7; no clear D gene. CDR1 SGHRS and CDR2 YFSETQ come from the germline V gene. The V and J ends lost 0 bases and 4 bases respectively, with 14 bases between them. The CDR3 sequence is 15 residues long. The CDR3 reads CASSLAGRDWYEQYF. The CDR3 DNA reads TGCGCCAGCAGCTTGGCCGGTAGGGATTGGTACGAGCAGTACTTC.

The table lists this clone with a few counts. This chain links TRBV5-8 with TRBJ1-6, with D unclear. Trimming took off 4 bases at V and 4 bases at J, with 3 bases between the two ends. The CDR3 runs 12 residues. The germline V gene has CDR1 SGHTS and CDR2 YDEGEE. The CDR3 is CASSAYNSPLHF. The CDR3 nucleotides are TGTGCCAGCAGCGCGTATAATTCACCCCTCCACTTT.

In this sample, this clone turned up a few times. This rearrangement joins TRBV6-1 to TRBJ1-4, with D unresolved. V was shortened by 6 bases and J by 0 bases, with 8 bases between the two germline ends. The V gene's germline CDR1 is MNHNS and CDR2 SASEGT. The CDR3 extends over 14 amino acids. CDR3 sequence reads: CASRQTTTNEKLFF. The DNA of the CDR3 is TGTGCCAGCAGACAGACCACAACTAATGAAAAACTGTTTTTT.

This clone has more than one count but fewer than ten. The sample has other DNA sequences that encode this CDR3 too. The chain is built from TRBV5-1 and TRBJ2-7; 9 nucleotides line up with TRBD1. Germline trimming cut 4 bases from V and 1 base from J; bases unmatched to any gene: 3. CDR1 is SGHRS and CDR2 is YFSETQ in the germline V gene. The CDR3 is made up of 14 amino acids. DNA for the CDR3: TGCGCCAGCAGCAGGACAGGGGATTCCTACGAGCAGTACTTC. It is translated as CASSRTGDSYEQYF.

The rearrangement links TRBV28 to TRBJ1-2, with 11 bases identical to TRBD1. The trim removed 5 bases at V and 8 bases at J, leaving 7 bases unmatched. The germline V gene encodes CDR1 MDHEN and CDR2 SYDVKM. This CDR3 has 14 amino acids. The CDR3 protein is CASSTPGQGVGYTF. CDR3 DNA: TGTGCCAGCAGTACACCGGGACAGGGGGTCGGCTACACCTTC.

A remark on this clone: Other DNA sequences in this specimen translate into the identical CDR3. The chain is built from TRBV19 and TRBJ2-1; D call uncertain. In germline, CDR1 is LNHDA, CDR2 SQIVND (reference sequence). The V gene lost 1 base and the J gene lost 0 bases, with 7 bases spanning the gap. This CDR3 has 15 amino acids. The CDR3 DNA reads TGTGCCAGTAGTATAGGGGGTGGCTCCTACAATGAGCAGTTCTTC. It specifies CASSIGGGSYNEQFF.